This TCR beta chain was found in a study of blood T cell repertoires in COVID-19. Overall study: From the United States, Italy and Spain came samples of acute and convalescent COVID-19.

Sequenced by immunoSEQ multiplex PCR; TCRdb stores in-frame clones only, minus some. This sample has fewer than 350,000 clones, with approximately 84% found just once. V was shortened by 3 bases and J by 13 bases, with 10 bases between the two germline ends. CDR1 is LGHNA, CDR2 YNFKEQ, per germline. The CDR3 extends over 11 amino acids. The V gene is TRBV4-2, the J gene TRBJ1-5; perhaps TRBD1 as D (5 bases). The specimen was peripheral blood. This TCR was sampled from a woman in her thirties who had recovered from COVID-19. The DNA of the CDR3 is TGTGCCAGCAGCCAGCAGGGCCTACAGCATTTT. Translation: CASSQQGLQHF.